The text below deals with one T cell receptor (beta chain). TCR beta CDR3 regions were amplified from RNA transcripts. The TCR CDR3 first-round RT-PCR relied on the HTBI primer set. TCRdb re-analysed the multiplex PCR reads in MiXCR, keeping a single row per CDR3 protein. The repertoire consists of more than 150,000 distinct CDR3 sequences, with about 18% occurring once and the leading ten covering 25% to 35%. The sample belongs to a study of T cells in Graves' hyperthyroidism and ophthalmopathy. On the study more broadly: Peripheral blood was obtained at initial diagnosis, preceding any treatment.

Exclusion of patients followed from uncontrolled infection, other autoimmune disease, pregnancy or lactation. From germline, CDR1 is MDHEN and CDR2 SYDVKM. The CDR3 runs to 14 residues. Trimming at V came to 7 bases and at J to 3 bases, leaving 6 bases not matched to a gene. This chain uses TRBV28 with TRBJ2-1; 7 bases align to TRBD2. Sequencing input: blood. The receptor's source is a woman between 45 and 60 years old with Graves' hyperthyroidism. The CDR3 DNA reads TGTGCCAGCACTCCCCGGACTAGCTACAATGAGCAGTTCTTC. Amino acids: CASTPRTSYNEQFF. The full variable domain, rest sourced from reference TRBV28 and TRBJ2-1, is DVKVTQSSRYLVKRTGEKVFLECVQDMDHENMFWYRQDPGLGLRLIYFSYDVKMKEKGDIPEGYSVSREKKERFSLILESASTNQTSMYLCASTPRTSYNEQFFGPGTRLTVL.